The 13 T cell receptor beta chains in this list originate from one sample, sequenced in a study of beta chain features in type 1 diabetes. Isolated RNA was reverse transcribed in full, so expressed TCRB transcripts were sequenced. Only in-frame clones appear in the TCRdb table, and some are missing; sequencing was by immunoSEQ multiplex PCR. The sample gives about 290,000 clones, under 8.5% of which show up once; approximately 0.99% is in the top ten. Sequencing was carried out using central memory CD4+ T cells from blood. Every receptor here comes from a woman aged 18 to 35 in good health.

This clone showed up just a few times. This chain uses TRBV6-5 with TRBJ1-1; tentative D call: TRBD1 (5 bases). This CDR3 has 13 residues. Trimming removed 4 bases from V and 3 bases from J, with 9 bases in between. Per germline, CDR1 MNHEY and CDR2 SVGAGI. The CDR3 region is CASSWGMDTEAFF. The CDR3 DNA is TGTGCCAGCAGTTGGGGGATGGACACTGAAGCTTTCTTT.

This clone appeared a few times. The rearrangement joins TRBV15 to TRBJ2-1; D is unclear. Germline assignment: CDR1 LNHNV and CDR2 YYDKDF (reference sequence). V was trimmed by 1 base and J by 9 bases, leaving 10 bases between them. CDR3 length equals 13 residues. In DNA form, the CDR3 reads TGTGCCACCAGCAGAGGACCACGGTTTGAGCAGTTCTTC. Translated, it gives CATSRGPRFEQFF.

This clone was observed a handful of times. The chain employs TRBV7-9 and TRBJ2-2; TRBD1 matches 8 bases. V lost 5 bases, J lost 3 bases, and 8 bases stayed unmatched. Per germline, CDR1 SEHNR and CDR2 FQNEAQ (reference sequence). The CDR3 contains 16 residues. CDR3 region: CASSGQGGSHTGELFF. The CDR3 DNA follows: TGTGCCAGCAGCGGACAGGGCGGATCCCACACCGGGGAGCTGTTTTTT.

On this clone itself: Within the sample, other DNA sequences also encode this same CDR3. The J gene is TRBJ1-1, the V gene TRBV7-3; D call uncertain. Trimming pared 4 bases from V and 3 bases from J, leaving 9 bases between. Per the germline V gene, CDR1 is SGHTA and CDR2 is FQGTGA. The CDR3 consists of 13 residues. In DNA form, the CDR3 reads TGTGCCAGCAGCTCCAACTCGGACACTGAAGCTTTCTTT. Translated, it gives CASSSNSDTEAFF.

This clone was detected ten times or more. The rearrangement joins TRBV4-3 to TRBJ2-2, with 12 positions matching TRBD2. The CDR3 spans 17 residues. The junction had 6 bases not matched to a gene; V was cut back by 4 bases and J by 3 bases. Germline CDR1 LGHNA, CDR2 YSLEER. The CDR3 loop is CASSRGSSGRDTGELFF. The CDR3 bases are TGCGCCAGCAGCCGAGGCTCTAGCGGGAGGGACACCGGGGAGCTGTTTTTT.

This clone was picked up a small number of times. The chain uses TRBV18 and TRBJ1-2; maybe TRBD1 (5 bases). CDR1 is KGHSH and CDR2 is LQKENI in the germline V gene. The CDR3 runs 13 residues. Trimming pared 3 bases from V and 7 bases from J, leaving 12 bases between. The CDR3 region is CASSPRDYSGYTF. The CDR3 DNA reads as TGTGCCAGCTCACCCCGGGACTATAGTGGCTACACCTTC.

The chain carries TRBV6-5 and TRBJ2-2; no definite D call. V lost 4 bases and J lost 4, with 4 bases in between. The CDR3 runs 12 residues. Germline lookup yields CDR1 MNHEY and CDR2 SVGAGI. The CDR3 DNA follows: TGTGCCAGCAGTTCTCCCACCGGGGAGCTGTTTTTT. Its protein is CASSSPTGELFF.

V is TRBV5-1 and J is TRBJ2-3; unclear D gene. Trimming stripped 0 bases from V and 2 bases from J, with 7 bases between. Germline V CDR1 and CDR2: SGHRS, YFSETQ. This CDR3 spans 14 amino acids. In DNA form, the CDR3 reads TGCGCCAGCAGCTTGGAGGCGGTCACAGATACGCAGTATTTT. It encodes CASSLEAVTDTQYF. The variable domain in full, completed from reference TRBV5-1 and TRBJ2-3, reads KAGVTQTPRYLIKTRGQQVTLSCSPISGHRSVSWYQQTPGQGLQFLFEYFSETQRNKGNFPGRFSGRQFSNSRSEMNVSTLELGDSALYLCASSLEAVTDTQYFGPGTRLTVL.

This rearrangement joins TRBV7-9 to TRBJ2-7; D gene uncertain. CDR3 size: 13 residues. Per germline, CDR1 SEHNR and CDR2 FQNEAQ (reference sequence). V was pared by 1 base and J by 0 bases, with 4 bases between. In DNA, the CDR3 is TGTGCCAGCAGCTTAGATTCCTCCTACGAGCAGTACTTC. Amino acid sequence: CASSLDSSYEQYF.

This CDR3 reads CASSLWDTGELFF. Here the CDR3 DNA reads TGTGCCAGCTCCCTGTGGGACACCGGGGAGCTGTTTTTT. This sequence joins TRBV18 and TRBJ2-2; D uncertain. The CDR3 consists of 13 residues. CDR1 and CDR2 from the germline V gene are KGHSH and LQKENI. V was trimmed by 6 bases and J by 3 bases, leaving 8 bases between them.

The CDR3 DNA is TGTGCCAGCAGCTGGCCCGCCGCAGGGCATGAGCAGTTCTTC. This sequence encodes CASSWPAAGHEQFF. The chain couples TRBV5-4 to TRBJ2-1, with D maybe TRBD1 (5 bases). Germline V gene lookup returns CDR1 SGHNT and CDR2 YYREEE (reference sequence). The CDR3 contains 14 residues. With 3 bases removed from V and 8 bases from J, the gap between germline ends came to 15 bases.

This clone appeared a few times. V usage is TRBV2 and J usage is TRBJ1-1; unclear D gene. Germline CDR1 SNHLY, CDR2 FYNNEI. Trimming took off 6 bases at V and 1 base at J, with 12 bases between the two ends. This CDR3 is built from 14 residues. The CDR3 DNA follows: TGTGCCAGCAGATTCAGACAATCGAACACTGAAGCTTTCTTT. It codes for CASRFRQSNTEAFF. The whole variable domain, filled in from reference TRBV2 and TRBJ1-1, reads EPEVTQTPSHQVTQMGQEVILRCVPISNHLYFYWYRQILGQKVEFLVSFYNNEISEKSEIFDDQFSVERPDGSNFTLKIRSTKLEDSAMYFCASRFRQSNTEAFFGQGTRLTVV.

This clone was seen a handful of times. The chain couples TRBV7-2 to TRBJ1-3, with a possible D match to TRBD1 (6 bases). Germline V gives CDR1 SGHTA, CDR2 FQGNSA. V lost 5 bases and J 2 bases, leaving 10 bases between the germline ends. This CDR3 is 14 amino acids long. CDR3 region: CASSPQGAGNTIYF. The DNA of the CDR3 is TGTGCCAGCAGCCCACAGGGTGCTGGAAACACCATATATTTT.